The 19 T cell receptor beta chains given below trace back to one sample, sequenced in a study of blood T cell repertoires in COVID-19. TCRdb's copy holds only in-frame clones and misses some; the assay was immunoSEQ multiplex PCR. Here the sample spans under 300,000 clones, around 90% being singletons. Sequencing was performed on peripheral blood. Receptors were obtained from a woman aged 40 to 50 with acute or convalescent COVID-19.

The rearrangement joins TRBV27 to TRBJ2-7, with 7 bases lining up with TRBD1. Germline trimming cut 4 bases from V and 3 bases from J; bases unmatched to any gene: 6. The CDR3 sequence is 14 residues long. The germline V gene encodes CDR1 MNHEY and CDR2 SMNVEV (reference sequence). The CDR3 sequence: CASSYSRDSYEQYV. The CDR3 DNA follows: TGTGCCAGCAGTTACTCGAGGGACAGCTACGAGCAGTACGTC.

Concerning this clone itself: At the DNA level, this CDR3 is encoded by other sequences in the same sample as well. The gene calls are TRBV6-2 or TRBV6-3 and TRBJ2-7; 8 bases are shared with TRBD1. Germline CDR1 and CDR2: MNHEY and SVGEGT. V shed 4 bases, J shed 3 bases, and the junction held 11 bases outside the gene matches. The length of the CDR3 is 16 residues. DNA for the CDR3: TGTGCCAGCAGTTTTTCAACCGGGACAGGAGTCTACGAGCAGTACGTC. It translates to CASSFSTGTGVYEQYV.

The V call is TRBV6-6, the J call TRBJ1-5; a possible D gene is TRBD1 (6 bases). The CDR3 runs to 13 residues. Trimming removed 10 bases at V and 5 bases at J, with 15 bases between. From germline, CDR1 is MNHNY and CDR2 SVGAGI (reference sequence). The CDR3 here is CATVGQRYQPQHF. The CDR3 nucleotides read TGTGCCACCGTCGGACAGCGTTATCAGCCCCAGCATTTT.

This rearrangement joins TRBV3-1 (or the pseudogene TRBV3-2) to TRBJ1-4; no definite D call. CDR3 length: 12 residues. Germline V gene sequence: CDR1 LGHDT, CDR2 YNNKEL (reference sequence). The germline V and J ends were trimmed by 4 bases and 15 bases, with 15 bases remaining between them. The CDR3 spells CASSPSPAAVFF. CDR3 in DNA: TGTGCCAGCAGCCCCTCGCCGGCGGCGGTGTTTTTT.

The CDR3 region is CARVQVQNIQYF. CDR3 nucleotides: TGTGCCAGAGTGCAGGTACAAAACATTCAGTACTTC. This chain connects TRBV10-3 to TRBJ2-4; D unresolved. V lost 10 bases, J lost 5 bases, and 12 bases lay in between. The CDR3 is 12 residues long. Germline-derived CDR1 and CDR2 are ENHRY and SYGVKD.

V gene TRBV19 combines with J gene TRBJ1-2, with TRBD1 as a possible D gene (5 bases). CDR1 is LNHDA, CDR2 SQIVND, per germline (reference sequence). V lost 10 bases and J 1 base, leaving 13 bases between the germline ends. The CDR3 has 13 amino acids. CDR3 sequence (DNA): TGTGCCACCGAAAAAGACAGTAACTATGGCTACACCTTC. Protein sequence: CATEKDSNYGYTF.

This sequence joins TRBV7-2 and TRBJ1-4; no definite D call. CDR3 length: 13 amino acids. V was cut by 1 base and J by 11 bases, with 11 bases left in between. Germline V CDR1 and CDR2: SGHTA, FQGNSA. CDR3 bases: TGTGCCAGCAGCTTAGGCGGATCGTTCAAACTGTTTTTT. It specifies CASSLGGSFKLFF.

The V call is TRBV9, the J call TRBJ1-3; D is undetermined. This CDR3 is built from 13 residues. Trimming removed 5 bases from V and 0 bases from J, with 6 bases in between. From germline, CDR1 is SGDLS and CDR2 YYNGEE. The CDR3 sequence is CASSGPSGNTIYF. In DNA form, the CDR3 reads TGTGCCAGCAGTGGCCCCTCTGGAAACACCATATATTTT.

The chain carries TRBV7-2 and TRBJ1-1, with D possibly being TRBD1 (5 bases). V lost 5 bases, J lost 0 bases, and 13 bases lay in between. CDR3 length: 15 residues. CDR1 is SGHTA, CDR2 FQGNSA, per germline. CDR3 amino acids: CASSPRGDMNTEAFF. In DNA form, the CDR3 reads TGTGCCAGCAGCCCCCGGGGGGATATGAACACTGAAGCTTTCTTT.

The chain links TRBV19 to TRBJ2-4; weak D call: TRBD2 (5 bases). V dropped 10 bases and J dropped 9 bases, with 13 bases sitting between them. The CDR3 totals 11 residues. Germline CDR1 is LNHDA and CDR2 is SQIVND (reference sequence). In nucleotides, the CDR3 is TGTGCCACCAGCGGAGGTTCCATTCAGTACTTC. It encodes CATSGGSIQYF.

The CDR3 spells CASALGTDTEAFF. In nucleotides, the CDR3 is TGTGCCAGCGCCCTTGGGACAGACACTGAAGCTTTCTTT. The chain recombines TRBV25-1 with TRBJ1-1; TRBD1 agrees at 7 bases. This CDR3 region has 13 residues. From germline, CDR1 is MGHDK and CDR2 SYGVNS. V lost 8 bases and J lost 3; bases outside the gene matches: 6.

This clone occurred once. V usage is TRBV5-6 and J usage is TRBJ1-6; 8 bases line up with TRBD1. CDR1 and CDR2 from the germline V gene are SGHDT and YYEEEE. V gave up 0 bases and J gave up 0 bases; unmatched junction bases: 2. This CDR3 is built from 17 residues. Written as DNA, the CDR3 is TGTGCCAGCAGCTTGGTGCAGGGGGCCTCCTATAATTCACCCCTCCACTTT. Translating gives CASSLVQGASYNSPLHF.

The V call is TRBV6-5, the J call TRBJ1-2, with D possibly being TRBD1 (6 bases). With 3 bases removed from V and 3 bases from J, the gap between germline ends came to 11 bases. The germline CDR1 and CDR2 sequences are MNHEY and SVGAGI. This CDR3 contains 14 residues. CDR3 DNA: TGTGCCAGCAGTTATATGGGGGCCGACTATGGCTACACCTTC. The encoded protein is CASSYMGADYGYTF.

J is TRBJ2-2 and V is TRBV6-2 or TRBV6-3, with 8 positions matching TRBD2. This CDR3 has 16 amino acids. Germline values: CDR1 MNHEY, CDR2 SVGEGT. V trimming: 0 bases; J trimming: 4 bases; junction bases outside the gene matches: 4. The chain's CDR3 is CASSYSRTSITGELFF. DNA of the CDR3: TGTGCCAGCAGTTACTCCCGGACTAGCATCACCGGGGAGCTGTTTTTT.

The rearrangement links TRBV9 to TRBJ2-3, with no clear D. In germline, CDR1 is SGDLS, CDR2 YYNGEE. Trimming pared 0 bases from V and 3 bases from J, leaving 11 bases between. The CDR3 has 15 residues. The CDR3 here is CASSVAPTRTDTQYF. CDR3 in DNA: TGTGCCAGCAGCGTAGCCCCCACGAGGACAGATACGCAGTATTTT. The full variable domain, its missing parts supplied by reference TRBV9 and TRBJ2-3, is DSGVTQTPKHLITATGQRVTLRCSPRSGDLSVYWYQQSLDQGLQFLIQYYNGEERAKGNILERFSAQQFPDLHSELNLSSLELGDSALYFCASSVAPTRTDTQYFGPGTRLTVL.

A few counts support this clone. This rearrangement joins TRBV27 to TRBJ1-6; 9 nucleotides line up with TRBD1. CDR1 MNHEY and CDR2 SMNVEV come from the germline V gene (reference sequence). Losses at the gene ends were 5 bases for V and 15 bases for J; bases not matched to a gene: 8. There are 13 residues in the CDR3. Here the CDR3 reads CASSPGQGPLLHF. CDR3 nucleotide sequence: TGTGCCAGCAGTCCGGGACAGGGACCTCTCCTCCACTTT.

The J gene is TRBJ2-7, the V gene TRBV6-5, with 11 bases matching TRBD1. Germline CDR1 and CDR2: MNHEY and SVGAGI. J gave up 4 bases and V 0 bases, and 2 bases lay outside the gene matches. CDR3 length: 15 residues. The CDR3 loop reads CASSYSGTGGYEQYV. CDR3 coding DNA: TGTGCCAGCAGTTACTCTGGGACAGGGGGGTACGAGCAGTACGTC.

The chain carries TRBV6-4 and TRBJ2-1; 8 positions match TRBD2. The V gene's germline CDR1 is MRHNA and CDR2 SNTAGT. J was trimmed by 2 bases and V by 4 bases; bases with no gene match: 4. This CDR3 comprises 15 residues. The CDR3 nucleotides are TGTGCCAGCAGTGGAACTAGCGGACCCTACAATGAGCAGTTCTTC. Its protein is CASSGTSGPYNEQFF.

The rearrangement joins TRBV6-5 to TRBJ2-2; D is unresolved. The germline V and J ends were trimmed by 5 bases and 1 base, with 8 bases remaining between them. Germline V lookup: CDR1 MNHEY, CDR2 SVGAGI. The CDR3 contains 14 residues. The CDR3 DNA sequence: TGTGCCAGCAGTCTAAATATGAACACCGGGGAGCTGTTTTTT. It encodes CASSLNMNTGELFF.